The clone carrying this TCR beta chain was counted only a few times. The V gene's germline CDR1 is SSHAT and CDR2 FNYEAQ (reference sequence). This CDR3 spans 14 amino acids. The V segment lost 5 bases and the J segment 3 bases; nucleotides outside the gene matches: 3. The data were taken from a study of blood T cell repertoires in COVID-19. Libraries were prepared by immunoSEQ multiplex PCR; TCRdb keeps only in-frame clonotypes and omits some of them. Here the sample spans 200,000 to 250,000 clones, about nine tenths being singletons. This sequence was found in a woman in her 30s who had recovered from COVID-19. The rearrangement uses TRBV7-7 and TRBJ1-3, with 8 bases aligning to TRBD1. Sequencing input: PBMCs or T cells enriched from blood (not recorded which). CDR3 coding DNA: TGTGCCAGCAGCCCCGGGACAGGTGGAAACACCATATATTTT. This gives the protein CASSPGTGGNTIYF.